This paragraph covers one T cell receptor (beta chain) sequence. As yet, its antigen is unknown. These data belong to a study of cytomegalovirus exposure and HLA in healthy donors. The CDR3 extends over 15 amino acids. Trimming shortened V by 0 bases and J by 0 bases, and 9 bases separated the two germline ends. Germline CDR1 SGHNT, CDR2 YYREEE (reference sequence). General observations from the study: One variant, a missense change in DCLRE1C, was linked in a later analysis to TCR beta V- and J-gene trimming. Several V segments, TRBV6-2 and TRBV6-3 among them, could not be told apart and were dropped.

Primers included in the PCR were 60 Vbeta and 13 Jbeta primers. Methods used by the authors: About 10 million of 65 million to 95 million unique TCR beta chains were shared, per a later count. Profiled with immunoSEQ multiplex PCR; TCRdb holds only in-frame clones, not every one. The D gene and trimming were derived from the DNA, and the V and J assignments and clone size from that table. This sample carries roughly 190,000 clones, roughly 80% of them seen once, and the ten largest clones take roughly 3%. V gene TRBV5-4 combines with J gene TRBJ1-2; the D is unclear. This receptor was taken from a female donor in good health and CMV-seronegative. Sequenced material: PBMCs. The CDR3 DNA reads as TGTGCCAGCAGCTTGGGGCAGGCCACTAACTATGGCTACACCTTC. Translation: CASSLGQATNYGYTF.